This T cell receptor (beta chain) was obtained from a study of control samples from healthy donors and cancer patients. There are 13 residues in the CDR3. The germline gives CDR1 SGHNT, CDR2 YENEEA. Trimming cost V 1 base and J 3 bases, with 6 bases left between them. TCRdb keeps only in-frame clones here, not all; method: immunoSEQ multiplex PCR. In the table there are some 120,000 clones, about 92% of which are singletons. The gene calls are TRBV11-3 and TRBJ1-1; D call uncertain. The sequence came from a man aged 45-65 years with head and neck cancer. Material for sequencing was PBMCs. For the CDR3, the DNA is TGTGCCAGCAGCTTAGGGCAGCACACTGAAGCTTTCTTT. Amino acids: CASSLGQHTEAFF. Looking up the rest from reference TRBV11-3 and TRBJ1-1 gives the full variable domain: EAGVVQSPRYKIIEKKQPVAFWCNPISGHNTLYWYLQNLGQGPELLIRYENEEAVDDSQLPKDRFSAERLKGVDSTLKIQPAELGDSAVYLCASSLGQHTEAFFGQGTRLTVV.